This is a list of T cell receptor beta chains from one sample in a study of T cell clones after liver transplantation. Clones were read by immunoSEQ multiplex PCR, and TCRdb kept only the in-frame ones, dropping some. The data show tens of thousands of clones, 70% to 90% seen once. This material consisted of CD4+ T cells from blood, taken at the 22-month timepoint. The receptors were gathered from a human patient who received a liver transplant. The T cells may partly be graft donor cells. Both conserved end residues are part of each CDR3. The D gene is left open where the match is weak. Some rows have no size entry. The others give once, few or many, or a class for an expanded clone.

NA TRBJ2-5 TRBV19 NA CASSSTSRQETQYF TGTGCCAGTAGCTCCACTAGCAGACAAGAGACCCAGTACTTC
NA TRBJ2-3 TRBV10-3 NA CAISESIGRTDTQYF TGTGCCATCAGTGAGTCGATAGGTCGCACAGATACGCAGTATTTT
NA TRBJ2-1 TRBV18 TRBD2 CASSPPRLAGYEQFF TGTGCCAGCTCACCACCGAGACTAGCGGGGTATGAGCAGTTCTTC
NA TRBJ2-3 TRBV6-4 TRBD2 CASSDVPGGTQYF TGTGCCAGCAGTGACGTCCCCGGGGGGACGCAGTATTTT
NA TRBJ2-5 TRBV6-5 TRBD1 CASSYSRDRQETQYF TGTGCCAGCAGTTACTCCCGGGACAGGCAAGAGACCCAGTACTTC
NA TRBJ2-3 TRBV18 TRBD1 CASSPHRGRFDTQYF TGTGCCAGCTCACCACACAGGGGGAGGTTCGATACGCAGTATTTT
NA TRBJ1-2 TRBV6-6 NA CASSGGAGYTF TGTGCCAGCAGCGGGGGGGCTGGCTACACCTTC
NA TRBJ2-3 TRBV5-4 NA CASSLDYSADTQYF TGTGCCAGCAGCTTGGACTATTCAGCAGATACGCAGTATTTT
NA TRBJ1-4 TRBV14 NA CASPGAGREKLFF TGTGCCAGCCCGGGAGCGGGTCGAGAAAAACTGTTTTTT
NA TRBJ2-3 TRBV28 TRBD1 CASSLDKGARTDTQYF TGTGCCAGCAGTTTAGACAAGGGGGCGCGCACAGATACGCAGTATTTT
few TRBJ2-3 TRBV13 TRBD2 CASSLGVGRASTDTQYF TGTGCCAGCAGCTTAGGAGTCGGGAGGGCCAGCACAGATACGCAGTATTTT
NA TRBJ2-1 TRBV5-1 TRBD2 CASSLELAGGLGEQFF TGCGCCAGCAGCTTGGAATTAGCGGGAGGGCTTGGGGAGCAGTTCTTC
NA TRBJ1-5 TRBV6-6 NA CASSHEPRSYQPQHF TGTGCCAGCAGTCATGAGCCCCGGAGTTATCAGCCCCAGCATTTT
once TRBJ2-1 TRBV18 NA CASSPLPGENEQFF TGTGCCAGCTCACCTCTACCAGGAGAAAATGAGCAGTTCTTC
once TRBJ2-7 TRBV7-8 NA CASSLLGTYEQYF TGTGCCAGCAGCTTACTTGGGACCTACGAGCAGTACTTC
NA TRBJ1-1 TRBV9 NA CASSVTPGQAEAFF TGTGCCAGCAGCGTGACCCCGGGCCAGGCCGAAGCTTTCTTT
NA TRBJ2-3 TRBV7-8 TRBD2 CASSYRTSGNRGTDTQYF TGTGCCAGCAGCTACAGGACTAGCGGAAACCGGGGCACAGATACGCAGTATTTT
NA TRBJ2-3 TRBV11-3 TRBD2 CASSSSGGPTDTQYF TGTGCCAGCAGCTCTAGCGGGGGGCCCACAGATACGCAGTATTTT